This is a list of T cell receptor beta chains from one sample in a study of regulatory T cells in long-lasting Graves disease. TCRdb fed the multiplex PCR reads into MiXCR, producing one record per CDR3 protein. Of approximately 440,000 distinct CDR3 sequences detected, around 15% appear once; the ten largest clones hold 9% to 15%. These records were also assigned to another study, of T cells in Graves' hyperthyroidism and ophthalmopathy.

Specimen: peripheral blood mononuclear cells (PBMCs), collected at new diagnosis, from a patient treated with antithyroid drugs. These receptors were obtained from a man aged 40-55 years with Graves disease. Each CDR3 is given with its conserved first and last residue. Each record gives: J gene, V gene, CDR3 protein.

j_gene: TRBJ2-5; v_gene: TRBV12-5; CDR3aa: CASNARGGETQYF
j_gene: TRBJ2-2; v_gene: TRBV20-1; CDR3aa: CSASGGRGGVYTGELFF
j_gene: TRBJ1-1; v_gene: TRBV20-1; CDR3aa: CRAPRNTEAFF
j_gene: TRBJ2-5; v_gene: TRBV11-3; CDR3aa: CASSGMEETQYF
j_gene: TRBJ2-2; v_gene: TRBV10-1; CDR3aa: CASSAALNTGELFF
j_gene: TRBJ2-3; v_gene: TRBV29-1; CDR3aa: CSVEEFDTQYF
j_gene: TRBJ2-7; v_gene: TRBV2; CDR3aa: CASLGRWNEQYF
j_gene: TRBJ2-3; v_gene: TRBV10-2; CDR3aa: CASSGLRATDTQYF
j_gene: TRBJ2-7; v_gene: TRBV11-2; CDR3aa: CASSPQERVSYEQYF
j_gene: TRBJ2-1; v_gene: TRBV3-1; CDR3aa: CASSQRVAGGPYEQFF
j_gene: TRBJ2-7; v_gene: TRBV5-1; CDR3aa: CASRGGGGYEQYF
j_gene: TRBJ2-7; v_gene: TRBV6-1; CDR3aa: CASSEVGYSTSYEQYF
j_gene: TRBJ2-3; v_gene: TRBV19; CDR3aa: CASSTLRGIRTDTQYF
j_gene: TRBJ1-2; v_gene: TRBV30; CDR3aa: CAWANSNYGYTF
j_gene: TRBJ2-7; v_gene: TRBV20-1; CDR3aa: CSAREAGRGYEQYF
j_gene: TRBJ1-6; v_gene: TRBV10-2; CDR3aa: CASSDGVTSGAPLHF
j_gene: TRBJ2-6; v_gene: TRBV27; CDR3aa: CASRTGRLGANVLTF
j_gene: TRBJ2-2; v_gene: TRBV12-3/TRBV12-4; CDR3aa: CASSLSVPGPAATGELFF
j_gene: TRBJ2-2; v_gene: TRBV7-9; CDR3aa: CASSSTGTQNTGELFF
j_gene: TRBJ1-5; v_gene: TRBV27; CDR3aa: CASSVSGGVNQPQHF
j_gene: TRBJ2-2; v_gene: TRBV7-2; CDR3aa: CASSLKSSGRRSGELFF
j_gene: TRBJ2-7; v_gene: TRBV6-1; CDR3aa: CASSPGLGFLHEQYF
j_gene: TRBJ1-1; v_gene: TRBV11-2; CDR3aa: CASSSSQGSMNTEAFF
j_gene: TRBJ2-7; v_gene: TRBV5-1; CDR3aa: CASSTDSGSGYEQYF
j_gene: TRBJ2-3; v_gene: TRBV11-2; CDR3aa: CASSPNRGRGRTDTQYF
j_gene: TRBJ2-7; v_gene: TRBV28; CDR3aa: CASRTQGRSYEQYF
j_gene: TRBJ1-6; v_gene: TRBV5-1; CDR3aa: CASSDRQGASPLHF
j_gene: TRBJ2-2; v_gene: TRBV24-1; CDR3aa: CATSETGLAGDSGGELFF
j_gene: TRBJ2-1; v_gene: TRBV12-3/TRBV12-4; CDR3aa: CASILTGALAEQFF
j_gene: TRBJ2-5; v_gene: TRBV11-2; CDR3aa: CASSPGTSGTETQYF
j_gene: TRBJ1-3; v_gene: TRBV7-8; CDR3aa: CASSPRTLGSSGNTIYF
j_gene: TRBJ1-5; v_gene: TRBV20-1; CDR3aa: CSARDIRGALTQPQHF
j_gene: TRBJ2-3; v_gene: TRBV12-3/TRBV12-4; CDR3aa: CASSSQGGDTQYF
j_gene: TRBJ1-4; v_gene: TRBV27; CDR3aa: CASSPSGKGEKLFF
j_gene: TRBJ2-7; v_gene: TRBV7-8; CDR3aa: CASSLAQVSYEQYF
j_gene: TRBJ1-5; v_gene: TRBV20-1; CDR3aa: CSARRDSSQPQHF
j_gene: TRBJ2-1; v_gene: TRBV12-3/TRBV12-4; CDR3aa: CASSLLAGVGNEQFF
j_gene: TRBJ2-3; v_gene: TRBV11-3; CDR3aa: CASSLGGSRADTQYF
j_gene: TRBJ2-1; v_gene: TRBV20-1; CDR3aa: CSAREDGRGGEQFF
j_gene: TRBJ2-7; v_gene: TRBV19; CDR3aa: CASSVLEGARDEQYF
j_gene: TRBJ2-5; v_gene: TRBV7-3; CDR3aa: CASSRNPQEEETQYF
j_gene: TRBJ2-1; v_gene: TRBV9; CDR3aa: CASSPAGELGANEQFF
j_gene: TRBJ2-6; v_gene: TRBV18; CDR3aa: CASSPPGIGANVLTF
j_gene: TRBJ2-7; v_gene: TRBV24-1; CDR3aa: CATSEGTSGYEQYF
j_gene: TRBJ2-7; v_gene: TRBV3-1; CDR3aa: CASSLRAGTFREQYF
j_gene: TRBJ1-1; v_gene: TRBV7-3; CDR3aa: CASSLTGTLNTEAFF
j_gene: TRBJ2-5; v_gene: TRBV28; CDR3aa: CASSFFLLGGGETQYF
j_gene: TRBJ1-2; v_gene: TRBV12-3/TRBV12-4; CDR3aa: CASSGDRDYGYTF
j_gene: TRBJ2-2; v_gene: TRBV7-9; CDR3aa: CASSLAGLAKAGELFF
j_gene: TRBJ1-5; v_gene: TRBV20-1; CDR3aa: CSARGGDQPQHF
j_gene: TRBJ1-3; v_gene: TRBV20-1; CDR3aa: CSAPDRVSGNTIYF
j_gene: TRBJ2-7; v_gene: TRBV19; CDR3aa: CASSIVDSSYEQYF
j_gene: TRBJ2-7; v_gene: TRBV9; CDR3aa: CASSVAGADYEQYF
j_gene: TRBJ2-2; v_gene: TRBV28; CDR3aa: CAITRGGSSGELFF